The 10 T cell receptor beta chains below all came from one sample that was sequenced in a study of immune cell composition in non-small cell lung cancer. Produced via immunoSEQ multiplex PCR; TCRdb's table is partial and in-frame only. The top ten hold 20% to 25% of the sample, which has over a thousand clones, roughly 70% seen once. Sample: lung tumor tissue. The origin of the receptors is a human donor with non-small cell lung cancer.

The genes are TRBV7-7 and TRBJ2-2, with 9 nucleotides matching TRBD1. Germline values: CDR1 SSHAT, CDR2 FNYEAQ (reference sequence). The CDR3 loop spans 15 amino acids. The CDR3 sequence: CASEQGAAGTGELFF. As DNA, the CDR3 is TGTGCTAGCGAACAGGGGGCAGCGGGCACCGGGGAGCTGTTTTTT.

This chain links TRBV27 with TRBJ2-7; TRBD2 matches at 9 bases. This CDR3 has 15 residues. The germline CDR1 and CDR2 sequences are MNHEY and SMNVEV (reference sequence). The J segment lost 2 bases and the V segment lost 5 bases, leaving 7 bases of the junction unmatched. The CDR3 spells CASSRASGVAYEQYF. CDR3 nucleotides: TGTGCCAGCAGTAGAGCTAGCGGGGTGGCCTACGAGCAGTACTTC.

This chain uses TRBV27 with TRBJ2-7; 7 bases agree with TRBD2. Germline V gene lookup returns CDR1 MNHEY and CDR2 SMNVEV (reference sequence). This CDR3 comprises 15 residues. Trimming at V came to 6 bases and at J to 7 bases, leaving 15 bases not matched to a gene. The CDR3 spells CASSLPGGRVREQYF. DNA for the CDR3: TGTGCCAGCAGCCTCCCGGGAGGACGGGTCCGAGAGCAGTACTTC.

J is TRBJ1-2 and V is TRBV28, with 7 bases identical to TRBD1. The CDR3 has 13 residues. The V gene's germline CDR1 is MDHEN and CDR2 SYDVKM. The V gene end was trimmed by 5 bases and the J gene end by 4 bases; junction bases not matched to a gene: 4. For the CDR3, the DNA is TGTGCCAGCAGTCTAGGGGGCGGCTATGGCTACACCTTC. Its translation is CASSLGGGYGYTF.

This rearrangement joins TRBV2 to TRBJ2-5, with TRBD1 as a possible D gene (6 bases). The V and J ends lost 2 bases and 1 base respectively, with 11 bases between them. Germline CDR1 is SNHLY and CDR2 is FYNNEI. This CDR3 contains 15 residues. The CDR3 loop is CASSEWTEAQETQYF. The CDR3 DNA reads TGTGCCAGCAGTGAATGGACAGAAGCCCAAGAGACCCAGTACTTC.

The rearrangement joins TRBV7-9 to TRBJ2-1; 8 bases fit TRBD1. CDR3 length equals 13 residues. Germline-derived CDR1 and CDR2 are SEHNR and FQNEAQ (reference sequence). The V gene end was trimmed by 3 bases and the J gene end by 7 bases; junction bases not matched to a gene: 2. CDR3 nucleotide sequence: TGTGCCAGCAGCTTGACAGGGGAGAATGAGCAGTTCTTC. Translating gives CASSLTGENEQFF.

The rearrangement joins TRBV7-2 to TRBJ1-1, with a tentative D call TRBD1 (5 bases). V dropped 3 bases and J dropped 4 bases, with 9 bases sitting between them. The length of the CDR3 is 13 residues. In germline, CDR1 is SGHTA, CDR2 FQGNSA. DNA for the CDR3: TGTGCCAGCAGCTTTCCGGGGGGCACTGAAGCTTTCTTT. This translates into CASSFPGGTEAFF.

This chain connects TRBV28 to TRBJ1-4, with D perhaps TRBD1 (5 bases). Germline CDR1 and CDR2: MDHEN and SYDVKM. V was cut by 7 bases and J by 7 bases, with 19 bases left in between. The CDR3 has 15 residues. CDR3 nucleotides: TGTGCCAGCACCCTACCAGGGCGAAGGCGTGAAAAACTGTTTTTT. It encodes CASTLPGRRREKLFF.

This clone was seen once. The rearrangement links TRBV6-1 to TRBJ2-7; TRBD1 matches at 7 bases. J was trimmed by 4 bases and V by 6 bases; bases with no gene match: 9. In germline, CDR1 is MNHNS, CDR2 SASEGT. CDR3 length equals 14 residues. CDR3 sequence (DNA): TGTGCCAGCAGCATTACAGGGGCAGAATACGAGCAGTACTTC. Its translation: CASSITGAEYEQYF.

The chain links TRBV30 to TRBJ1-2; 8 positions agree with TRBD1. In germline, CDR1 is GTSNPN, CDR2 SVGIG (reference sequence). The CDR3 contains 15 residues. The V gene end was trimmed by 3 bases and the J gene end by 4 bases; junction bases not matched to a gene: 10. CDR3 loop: CAWRTDRGVSYGYTF. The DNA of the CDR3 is TGTGCCTGGAGGACCGACAGGGGAGTAAGCTATGGCTACACCTTC.